This T cell receptor beta chain was documented in a study of T cells in Graves' hyperthyroidism and ophthalmopathy. This clonotype has ten or more counts. TCR beta CDR3 sequences were amplified from RNA transcripts. The HTBI primer set was used in a first-round RT-PCR of the TCR CDR3. TCRdb re-analysed the multiplex PCR reads in MiXCR, keeping a single row per CDR3 protein. The table lists 500,000 to 800,000 distinct CDR3 sequences, approximately 15% of them singletons. What was sequenced was blood. The TCR comes from a woman aged 50 to 60 with Graves' ophthalmopathy.

This CDR3 is CASRRPEGLSPLHF. Written as DNA, the CDR3 is TGTGCCAGCAGGAGACCGGAGGGGCTTTCACCCCTCCACTTT. The rearrangement joins TRBV28 to TRBJ1-6; possibly TRBD1 for D (5 bases). This CDR3 spans 14 amino acids. Trimming shortened V by 6 bases and J by 9 bases, and 15 bases separated the two germline ends. Germline CDR1 MDHEN, CDR2 SYDVKM.